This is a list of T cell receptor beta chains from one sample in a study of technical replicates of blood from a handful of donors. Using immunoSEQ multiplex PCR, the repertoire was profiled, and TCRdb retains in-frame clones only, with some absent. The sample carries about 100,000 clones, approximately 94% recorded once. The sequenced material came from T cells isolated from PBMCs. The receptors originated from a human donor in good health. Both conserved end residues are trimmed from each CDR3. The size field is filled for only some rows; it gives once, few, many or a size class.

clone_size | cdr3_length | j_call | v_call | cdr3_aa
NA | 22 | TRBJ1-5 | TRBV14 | ASSQDPLSGTSGTGPYSNQPQH
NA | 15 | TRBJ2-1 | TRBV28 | ASKAVGGKSSYNEQF
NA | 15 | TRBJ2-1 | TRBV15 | ATSTSRASGGYNEQF
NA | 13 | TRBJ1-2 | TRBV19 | ASSAPGQGNYGYT
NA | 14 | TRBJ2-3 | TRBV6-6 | ASSLRGQLSTDTQY
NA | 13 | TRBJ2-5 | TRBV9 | ASSVGAGFQETQY
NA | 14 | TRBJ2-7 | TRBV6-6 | ASSPGRGTGFYEQY
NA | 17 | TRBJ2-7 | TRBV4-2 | ASSQDIFSRVVLDYEQY
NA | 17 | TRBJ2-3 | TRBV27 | ASSFYAGAGTSSTDTQY
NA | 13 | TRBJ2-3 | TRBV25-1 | ASRGTSGPTDTQY
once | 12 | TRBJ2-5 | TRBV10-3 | AISVAAGGETQY
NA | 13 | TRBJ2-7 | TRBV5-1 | ASSLEERSSYEQY
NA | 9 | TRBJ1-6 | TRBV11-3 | ASSRGSPLH
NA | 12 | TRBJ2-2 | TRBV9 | ASSVEGITGELF
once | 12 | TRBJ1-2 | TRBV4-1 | ASSQRENRRGYT
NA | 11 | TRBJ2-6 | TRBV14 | ASSSTGANVLT
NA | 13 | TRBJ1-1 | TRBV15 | ATSPPDRDFTEAF
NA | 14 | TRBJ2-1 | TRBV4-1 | ASSQFGTSGSGEQF
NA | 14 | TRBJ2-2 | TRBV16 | ASSPAIQRGNGELF
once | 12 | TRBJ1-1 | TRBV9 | ASSVRGSNTEAF
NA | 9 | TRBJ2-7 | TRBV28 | ASSFFYEQY
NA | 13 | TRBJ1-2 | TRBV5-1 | ASSPRSWTNYGYT
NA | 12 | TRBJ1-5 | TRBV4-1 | ASSQVVMLQPQH
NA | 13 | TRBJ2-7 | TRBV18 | ASSPPRGREAEQY
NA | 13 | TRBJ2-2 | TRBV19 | ASSSLTGSTGELF
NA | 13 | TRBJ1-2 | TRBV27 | ATAGRTGGMNGYT
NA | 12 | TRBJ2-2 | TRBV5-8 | ASSHRDRTGELF
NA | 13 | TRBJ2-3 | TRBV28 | ASSFWREVPDTQY
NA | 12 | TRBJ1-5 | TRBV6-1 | ASSASSVAQPQH
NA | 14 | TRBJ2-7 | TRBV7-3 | ASSLTPGQGPYEQY
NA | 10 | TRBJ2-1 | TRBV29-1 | SAHDSYNEQF
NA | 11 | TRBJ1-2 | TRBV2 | ASRVGQTYGYT
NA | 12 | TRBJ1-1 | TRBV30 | AWRGDSKSTEAF
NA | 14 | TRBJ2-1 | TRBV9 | ASSVGGAGVPDEQF
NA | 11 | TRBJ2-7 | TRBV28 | ASIGTGGDEQY
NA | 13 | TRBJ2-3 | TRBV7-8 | ASNLRGGHTDTQY
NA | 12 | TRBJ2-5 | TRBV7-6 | ASSLKLASGTQY
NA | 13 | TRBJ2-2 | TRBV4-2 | ASSQEGGNTGELF
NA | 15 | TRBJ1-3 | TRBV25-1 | ASSEYRGGLSGNTIY
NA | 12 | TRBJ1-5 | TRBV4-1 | ASSPTGANQPQH
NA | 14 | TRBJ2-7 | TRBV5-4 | ASRDDGTSGSYEQY
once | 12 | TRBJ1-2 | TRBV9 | ASSGEGINYGYT
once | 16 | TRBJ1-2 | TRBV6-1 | ASSEPTLSGLADYGYT
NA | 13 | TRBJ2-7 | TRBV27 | ASSSVGSRLYEQY
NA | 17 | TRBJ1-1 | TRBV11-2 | ASSPGRGHKRLEQTEAF
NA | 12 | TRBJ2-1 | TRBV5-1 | ASSGQGADNEQF
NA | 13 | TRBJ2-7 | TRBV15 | ATSREGQGAYEQY
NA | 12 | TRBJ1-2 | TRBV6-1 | ASIDRVFSYGYT
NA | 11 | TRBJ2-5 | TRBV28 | ASSLIQQETQY
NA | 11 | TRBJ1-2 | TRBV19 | ASKRSVTYGYT
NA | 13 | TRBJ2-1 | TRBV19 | ASSPGLAVYNEQF
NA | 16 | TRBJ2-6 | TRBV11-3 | ASSSRVFGYSGANVLT
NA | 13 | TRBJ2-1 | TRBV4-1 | ASSHFSGTNNEQF
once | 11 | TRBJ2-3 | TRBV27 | ATSRGYTDTQY
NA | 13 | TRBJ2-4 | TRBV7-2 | ASSLRGQGKNIQY